This T cell receptor (beta chain) is drawn from a study of blood T cell repertoires in COVID-19. The wider study: Italy, Spain and the United States were the sources of the convalescent and acute COVID-19 samples. Sources were T cells, B-cell-depleted T cells, or PBMCs; the material itself was cDNA or gDNA.

Germline assignment: CDR1 SGHNT and CDR2 YYREEE (reference sequence). This CDR3 is built from 14 residues. J lost 7 bases, V lost 3 bases, and 7 bases had no gene match. Authors' methods: It was from reference gene primer amplification that nucleated cell counts were estimated. Repertoires were generated with immunoSEQ multiplex PCR, while TCRdb's copy carries only in-frame clones and drops some. The DNA was the basis for D and trimming; V, J and clone size are from that table. In the table there are 150,000 or so clones, roughly 90% of which are singletons. This sequence joins TRBV5-4 and TRBJ1-2; the match to TRBD1 covers 9 bases. The sequenced sample consisted of peripheral blood. This TCR came from a man aged 55 to 70 with active or convalescent COVID-19. DNA for the CDR3: TGTGCCAGCAGCTCCGCGGGACAGGGATTTGGCTACACCTTC. Translated, it gives CASSSAGQGFGYTF.